This T cell receptor beta chain was found in a study of T cell repertoires in cytomegalovirus infection. Across the study: Both a matching HLA type and CMV infection were indicated by public TCR beta signatures.

In TCRdb, the reads were re-called with MiXCR into one record per CDR3 protein. The table shows fewer than 200,000 distinct CDR3 sequences, with roughly 19% occurring only once. General observations from the study: Carriers of CMV plus the relevant HLA were identified by cumulative public TCR beta family frequency.

CDR1 and CDR2 from the germline V gene are SGHTA and FQGNSA. V lost 3 bases, J lost 0 bases, and 6 bases lay in between. There are 13 residues in the CDR3. For this clonotype: No antigen is known for it.

J is TRBJ2-7 and V is TRBV7-2; D is unclear. Input material: PBMCs. The TCR sequence derives from a human donor in good health (CMV status not recorded). Some clones in this sample may be carry-over from other donors' samples. The CDR3 protein is CASSLATSYEQYF. The CDR3 bases are TGTGCCAGCAGCTTGGCCACCTCCTACGAGCAGTACTTC.